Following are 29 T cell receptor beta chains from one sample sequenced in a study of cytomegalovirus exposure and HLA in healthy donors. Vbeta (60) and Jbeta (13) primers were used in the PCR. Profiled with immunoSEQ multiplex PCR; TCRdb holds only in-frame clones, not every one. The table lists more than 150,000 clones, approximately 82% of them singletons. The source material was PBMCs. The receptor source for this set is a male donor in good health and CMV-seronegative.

This CDR3 is CASSQDLQGPYEQYF. The DNA for the CDR3 is TGCGCCAGCAGCCAAGATCTCCAGGGCCCCTACGAGCAGTACTTC. The rearrangement links TRBV4-3 to TRBJ2-7, with TRBD1 as a possible D gene (5 bases). The germline CDR1 and CDR2 sequences are LGHNA and YSLEER. Between the trimmed V and J ends, which lost 0 bases and 2 bases, there was a span of 11 bases. This CDR3 spans 15 amino acids.

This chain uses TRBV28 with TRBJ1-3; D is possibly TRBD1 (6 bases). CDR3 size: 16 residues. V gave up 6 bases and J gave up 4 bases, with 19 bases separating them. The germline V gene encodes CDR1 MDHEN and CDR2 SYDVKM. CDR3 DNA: TGTGCCAGCAGCCGTCCCAGCGGGGGCGGGGGAAACACCATATATTTT. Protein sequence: CASSRPSGGGGNTIYF.

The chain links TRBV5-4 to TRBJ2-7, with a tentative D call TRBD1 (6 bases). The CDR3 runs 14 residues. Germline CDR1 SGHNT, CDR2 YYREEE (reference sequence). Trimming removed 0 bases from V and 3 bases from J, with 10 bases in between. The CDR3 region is CASSLETGYYEQYF. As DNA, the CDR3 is TGTGCCAGCAGCTTGGAAACAGGGTACTACGAGCAGTACTTC.

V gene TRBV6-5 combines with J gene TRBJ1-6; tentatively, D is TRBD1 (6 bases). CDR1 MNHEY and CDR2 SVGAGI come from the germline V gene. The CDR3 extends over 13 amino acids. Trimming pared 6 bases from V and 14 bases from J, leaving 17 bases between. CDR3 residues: CASRPIQGTSLHF. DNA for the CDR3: TGTGCCAGCAGACCCATACAGGGTACTTCCCTCCACTTT.

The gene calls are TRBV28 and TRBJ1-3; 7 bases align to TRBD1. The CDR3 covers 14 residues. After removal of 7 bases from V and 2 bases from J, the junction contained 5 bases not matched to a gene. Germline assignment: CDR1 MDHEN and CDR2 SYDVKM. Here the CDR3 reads CASTTGVTGNTIYF. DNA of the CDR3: TGTGCCAGCACCACAGGGGTAACTGGAAACACCATATATTTT.

CDR3 sequence reads: CASSPLSTAEETQYF. The CDR3 DNA is TGTGCCAGCAGTCCCTTATCCACAGCGGAAGAGACCCAGTACTTC. The V gene is TRBV28, the J gene TRBJ2-5; TRBD2 might be the D (5 bases). V lost 5 bases and J lost 3, with 16 bases in between. The CDR3 runs 15 residues. CDR1 is MDHEN and CDR2 is SYDVKM in the germline V gene.

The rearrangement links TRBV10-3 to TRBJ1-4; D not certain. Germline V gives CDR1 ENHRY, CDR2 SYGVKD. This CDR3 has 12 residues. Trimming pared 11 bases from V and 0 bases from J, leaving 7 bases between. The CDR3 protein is CAAQSTNEKLFF. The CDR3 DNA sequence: TGTGCCGCACAGTCAACTAATGAAAAACTGTTTTTT.

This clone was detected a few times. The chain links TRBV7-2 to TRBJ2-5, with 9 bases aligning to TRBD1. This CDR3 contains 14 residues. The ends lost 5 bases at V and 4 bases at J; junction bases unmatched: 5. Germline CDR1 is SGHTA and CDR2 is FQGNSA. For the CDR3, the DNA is TGTGCCAGCAGCCAAGACAGGGGGAGAGAGACCCAGTACTTC. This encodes CASSQDRGRETQYF.

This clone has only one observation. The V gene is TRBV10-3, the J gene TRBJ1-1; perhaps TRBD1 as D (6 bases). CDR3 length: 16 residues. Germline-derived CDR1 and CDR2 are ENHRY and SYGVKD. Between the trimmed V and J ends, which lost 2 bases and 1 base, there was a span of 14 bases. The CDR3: CAISEMGANKNTEAFF. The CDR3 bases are TGTGCCATCAGTGAGATGGGGGCCAACAAGAACACTGAAGCTTTCTTT.

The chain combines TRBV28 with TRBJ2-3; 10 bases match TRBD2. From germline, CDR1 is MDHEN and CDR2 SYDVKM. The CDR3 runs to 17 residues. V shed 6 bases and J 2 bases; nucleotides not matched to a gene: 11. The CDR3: CASRPGKLAGHTDTQYF. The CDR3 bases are TGTGCCAGCAGACCCGGAAAACTAGCGGGACACACAGATACGCAGTATTTT.

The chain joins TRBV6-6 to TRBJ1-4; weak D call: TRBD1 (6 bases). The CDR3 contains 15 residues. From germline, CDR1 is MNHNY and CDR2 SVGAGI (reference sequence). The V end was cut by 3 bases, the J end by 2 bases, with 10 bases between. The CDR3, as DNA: TGTGCCAGCAGTTATTGGACAGCGACTAATGAAAAACTGTTTTTT. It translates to CASSYWTATNEKLFF.

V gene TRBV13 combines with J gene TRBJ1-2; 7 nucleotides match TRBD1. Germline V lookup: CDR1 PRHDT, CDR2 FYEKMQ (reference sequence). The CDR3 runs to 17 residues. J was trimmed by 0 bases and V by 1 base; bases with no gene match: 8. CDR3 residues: CASSLALGQESNYGYTF. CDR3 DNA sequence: TGTGCCAGCAGCTTAGCATTAGGACAGGAGTCTAACTATGGCTACACCTTC. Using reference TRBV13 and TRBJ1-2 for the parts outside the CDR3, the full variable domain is AAGVIQSPRHLIKEKRETATLKCYPIPRHDTVYWYQQGPGQDPQFLISFYEKMQSDKGSIPDRFSAQQFSDYHSELNMSSLELGDSALYFCASSLALGQESNYGYTFGSGTRLTVV.

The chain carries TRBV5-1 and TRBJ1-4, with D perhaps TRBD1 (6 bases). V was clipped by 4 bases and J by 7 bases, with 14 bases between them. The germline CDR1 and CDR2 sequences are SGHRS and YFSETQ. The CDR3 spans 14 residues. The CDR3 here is CASSTGGGREKLFF. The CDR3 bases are TGCGCCAGCAGCACCGGGGGGGGGCGTGAAAAACTGTTTTTT.

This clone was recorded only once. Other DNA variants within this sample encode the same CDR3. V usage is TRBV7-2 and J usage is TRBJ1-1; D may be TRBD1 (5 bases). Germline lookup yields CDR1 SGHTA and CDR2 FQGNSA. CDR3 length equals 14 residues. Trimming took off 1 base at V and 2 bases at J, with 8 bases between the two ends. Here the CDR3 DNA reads TGTGCCAGCAGCTTAGGGCAGGGAAACACTGAAGCTTTCTTT. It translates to CASSLGQGNTEAFF.

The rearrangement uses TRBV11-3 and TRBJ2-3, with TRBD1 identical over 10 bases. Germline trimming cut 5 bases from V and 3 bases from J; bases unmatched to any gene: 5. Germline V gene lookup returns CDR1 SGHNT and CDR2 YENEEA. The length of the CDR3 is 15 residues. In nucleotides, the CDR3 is TGTGCCAGCAGCCTAAGACAGGGGGCAACAGATACGCAGTATTTT. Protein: CASSLRQGATDTQYF.

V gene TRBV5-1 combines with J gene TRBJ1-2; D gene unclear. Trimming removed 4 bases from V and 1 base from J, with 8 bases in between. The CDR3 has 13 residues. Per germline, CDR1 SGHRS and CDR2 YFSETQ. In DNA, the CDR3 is TGCGCCAGCAGCCCCGACATTAACTATGGCTACACCTTC. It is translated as CASSPDINYGYTF.

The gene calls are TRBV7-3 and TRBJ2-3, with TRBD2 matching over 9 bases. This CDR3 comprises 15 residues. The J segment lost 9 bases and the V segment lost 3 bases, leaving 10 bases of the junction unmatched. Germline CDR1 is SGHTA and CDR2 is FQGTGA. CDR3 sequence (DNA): TGTGCCAGCAGCTTGACTAGCGGCGGTTCGGGGACGCAGTATTTT. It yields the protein CASSLTSGGSGTQYF.

CDR3 amino acids: CAISEKTVSEQFF. The CDR3 coding sequence is TGTGCCATCAGTGAGAAGACTGTTAGTGAGCAGTTCTTC. The rearrangement joins TRBV10-3 to TRBJ2-1; no clear D. With 2 bases removed from V and 9 bases from J, the gap between germline ends came to 11 bases. The CDR3 is made up of 13 amino acids. Germline CDR1 reads ENHRY; CDR2 reads SYGVKD.

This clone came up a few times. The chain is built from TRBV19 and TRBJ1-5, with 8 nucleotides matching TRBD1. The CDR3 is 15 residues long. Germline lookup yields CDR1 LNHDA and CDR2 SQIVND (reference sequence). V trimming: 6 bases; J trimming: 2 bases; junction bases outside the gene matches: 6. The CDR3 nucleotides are TGTGCCAGTAGAAAACCGGGACAGGGCAATCAGCCCCAGCATTTT. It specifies CASRKPGQGNQPQHF.

The CDR3, as DNA: TGCGCCAGCAGCAGCGACAGGGGGGGGATCACTGAAGCTTTCTTT. Translating it yields CASSSDRGGITEAFF. The chain links TRBV5-1 to TRBJ1-1; 9 nucleotides match TRBD1. Germline CDR1 and CDR2: SGHRS and YFSETQ. The junction had 8 bases not matched to a gene; V was cut back by 4 bases and J by 4 bases. The length of the CDR3 is 15 residues. The variable domain in full, with the rest retrieved from reference TRBV5-1 and TRBJ1-1, is KAGVTQTPRYLIKTRGQQVTLSCSPISGHRSVSWYQQTPGQGLQFLFEYFSETQRNKGNFPGRFSGRQFSNSRSEMNVSTLELGDSALYLCASSSDRGGITEAFFGQGTRLTVV.

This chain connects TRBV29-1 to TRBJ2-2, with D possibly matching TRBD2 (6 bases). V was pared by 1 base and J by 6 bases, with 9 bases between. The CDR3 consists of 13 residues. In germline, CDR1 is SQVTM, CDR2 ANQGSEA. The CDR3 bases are TGCAGCGTTGAAGGGGGGGTAGCCGGGGAGCTGTTTTTT. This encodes CSVEGGVAGELFF.

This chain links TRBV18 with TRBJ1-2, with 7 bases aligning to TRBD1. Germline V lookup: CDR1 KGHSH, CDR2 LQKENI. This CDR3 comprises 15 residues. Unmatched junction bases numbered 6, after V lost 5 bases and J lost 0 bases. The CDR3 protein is CASSVRGQANYGYTF. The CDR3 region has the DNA TGTGCCAGCTCAGTAAGGGGGCAAGCTAACTATGGCTACACCTTC.

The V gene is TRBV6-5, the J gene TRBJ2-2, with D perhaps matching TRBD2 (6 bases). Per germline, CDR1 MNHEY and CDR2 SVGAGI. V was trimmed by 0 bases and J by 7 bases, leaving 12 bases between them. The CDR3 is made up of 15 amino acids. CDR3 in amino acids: CASSYSEGRGGELFF. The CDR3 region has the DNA TGTGCCAGCAGTTACTCGGAGGGTAGAGGCGGGGAGCTGTTTTTT.

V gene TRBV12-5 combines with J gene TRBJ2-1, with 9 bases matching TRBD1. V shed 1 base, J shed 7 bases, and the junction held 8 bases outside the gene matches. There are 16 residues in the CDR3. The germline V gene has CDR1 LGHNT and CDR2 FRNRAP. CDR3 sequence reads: CASGLGTGDMWNEQFF. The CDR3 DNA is TGTGCTAGTGGTTTGGGGACAGGGGATATGTGGAATGAGCAGTTCTTC.

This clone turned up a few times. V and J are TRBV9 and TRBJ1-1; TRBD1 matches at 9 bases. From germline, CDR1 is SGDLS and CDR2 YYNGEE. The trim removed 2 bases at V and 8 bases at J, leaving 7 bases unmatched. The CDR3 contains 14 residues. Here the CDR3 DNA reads TGTGCCAGCAGCGTGACGACAGGGGGAATGGAAGCTTTCTTT. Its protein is CASSVTTGGMEAFF.

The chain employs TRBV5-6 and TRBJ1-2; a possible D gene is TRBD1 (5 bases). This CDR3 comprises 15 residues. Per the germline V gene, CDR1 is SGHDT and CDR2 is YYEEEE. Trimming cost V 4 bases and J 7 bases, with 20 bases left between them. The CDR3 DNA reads TGTGCCAGCAGCCTCGGGCCCAGGGTGAATTTTGGCTACACCTTC. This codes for CASSLGPRVNFGYTF.

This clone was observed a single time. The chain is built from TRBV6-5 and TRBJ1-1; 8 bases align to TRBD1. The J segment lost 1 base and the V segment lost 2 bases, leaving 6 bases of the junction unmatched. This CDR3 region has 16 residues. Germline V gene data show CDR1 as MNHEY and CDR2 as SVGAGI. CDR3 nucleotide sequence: TGTGCCAGCAGTTACGCACAGGGGGGAAGGAACACTGAAGCTTTCTTT. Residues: CASSYAQGGRNTEAFF.

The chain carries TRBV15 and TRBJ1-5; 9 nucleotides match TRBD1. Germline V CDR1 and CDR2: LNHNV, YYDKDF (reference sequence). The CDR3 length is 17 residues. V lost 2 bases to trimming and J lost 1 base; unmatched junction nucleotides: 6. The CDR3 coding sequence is TGTGCCACCAGCAGAATCGGACAGGGGATGAGCAATCAGCCCCAGCATTTT. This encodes CATSRIGQGMSNQPQHF.

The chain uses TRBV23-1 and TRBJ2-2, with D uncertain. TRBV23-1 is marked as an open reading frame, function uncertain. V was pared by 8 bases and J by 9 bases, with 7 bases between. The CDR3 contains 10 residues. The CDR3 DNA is TGCGCCAGCCCGTACTGGGAGCTGTTTTTT. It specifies CASPYWELFF.